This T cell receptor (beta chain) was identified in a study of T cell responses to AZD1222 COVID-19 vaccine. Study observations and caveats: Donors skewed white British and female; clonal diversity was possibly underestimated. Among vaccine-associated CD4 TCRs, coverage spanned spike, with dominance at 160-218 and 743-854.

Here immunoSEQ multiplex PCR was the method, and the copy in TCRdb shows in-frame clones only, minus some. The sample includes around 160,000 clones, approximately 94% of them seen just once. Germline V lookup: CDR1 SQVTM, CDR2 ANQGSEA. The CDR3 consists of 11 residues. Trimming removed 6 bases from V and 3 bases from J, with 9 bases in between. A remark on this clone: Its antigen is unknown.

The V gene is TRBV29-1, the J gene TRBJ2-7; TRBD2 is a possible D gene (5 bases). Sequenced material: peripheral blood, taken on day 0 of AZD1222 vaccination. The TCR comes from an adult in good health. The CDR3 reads CSVGLGYEQYF. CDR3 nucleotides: TGCAGCGTCGGACTGGGCTACGAGCAGTACTTC.